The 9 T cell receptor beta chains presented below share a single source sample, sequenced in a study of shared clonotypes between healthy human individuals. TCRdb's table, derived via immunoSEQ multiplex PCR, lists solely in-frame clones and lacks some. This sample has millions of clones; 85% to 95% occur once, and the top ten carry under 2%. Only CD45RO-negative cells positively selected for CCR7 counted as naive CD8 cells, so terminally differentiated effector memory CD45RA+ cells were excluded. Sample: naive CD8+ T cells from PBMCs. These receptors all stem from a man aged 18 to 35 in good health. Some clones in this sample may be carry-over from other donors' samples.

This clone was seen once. The CDR3 region has the DNA TGCAGCGGATCAGGGGGGGGTAATGAAAAACTGTTTTTT. This encodes CSGSGGGNEKLFF. The rearrangement joins TRBV29-1 to TRBJ1-4; TRBD1 aligns across 7 bases. The J segment lost 4 bases and the V segment lost 7 bases, leaving 6 bases of the junction unmatched. Germline CDR1 and CDR2: SQVTM and ANQGSEA. The CDR3 runs 13 residues.

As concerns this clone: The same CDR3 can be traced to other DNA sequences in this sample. The DNA of the CDR3 is TGTGCCAGTGCTAGCGGGTCGACAGATACGCAGTATTTT. It codes for CASASGSTDTQYF. The chain carries TRBV19 and TRBJ2-3, with TRBD2 identical over 8 bases. Germline CDR1 is LNHDA and CDR2 is SQIVND (reference sequence). The CDR3 is 13 residues long. V shed 8 bases, J shed 3 bases, and the junction held 4 bases outside the gene matches.

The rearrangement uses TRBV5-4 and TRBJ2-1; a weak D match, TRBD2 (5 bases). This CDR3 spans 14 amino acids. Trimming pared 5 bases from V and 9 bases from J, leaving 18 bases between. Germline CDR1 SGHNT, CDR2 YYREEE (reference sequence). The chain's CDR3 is CASRVGGSDAEQFF. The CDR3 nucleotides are TGTGCCAGCAGGGTTGGTGGGAGCGACGCTGAGCAGTTCTTC. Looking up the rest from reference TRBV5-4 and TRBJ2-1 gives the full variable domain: ETGVTQSPTHLIKTRGQQVTLRCSSQSGHNTVSWYQQALGQGPQFIFQYYREEENGRGNFPPRFSGLQFPNYSSELNVNALELDDSALYLCASRVGGSDAEQFFGPGTRLTVL.

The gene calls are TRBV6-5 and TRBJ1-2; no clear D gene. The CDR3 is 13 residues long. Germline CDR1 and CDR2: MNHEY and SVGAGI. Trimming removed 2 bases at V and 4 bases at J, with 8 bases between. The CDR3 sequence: CASSYARSYGYTF. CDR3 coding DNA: TGTGCCAGCAGTTACGCGCGGAGCTATGGCTACACCTTC.

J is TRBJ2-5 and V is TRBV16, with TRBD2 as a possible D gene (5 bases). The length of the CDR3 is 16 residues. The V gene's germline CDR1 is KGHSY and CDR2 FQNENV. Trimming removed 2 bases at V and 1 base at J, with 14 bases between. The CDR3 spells CASSQNLGGSQETQYF. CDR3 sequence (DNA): TGTGCCAGCAGCCAAAATCTCGGAGGTTCCCAAGAGACCCAGTACTTC.

DNA of the CDR3: TGTGCCAGTAGCGACAGGGGGCGGAACGAAGCTTTCTTT. Amino acid sequence: CASSDRGRNEAFF. The chain employs TRBV19 and TRBJ1-1, with 10 bases matching TRBD1. The length of the CDR3 is 13 residues. Trimming removed 6 bases from V and 8 bases from J; junction bases left unmatched: 6. Germline CDR1 LNHDA, CDR2 SQIVND (reference sequence).

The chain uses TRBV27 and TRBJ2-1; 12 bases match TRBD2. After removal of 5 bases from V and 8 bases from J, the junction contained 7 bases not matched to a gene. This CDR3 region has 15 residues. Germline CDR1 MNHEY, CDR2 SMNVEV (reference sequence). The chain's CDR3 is CASSATSGRFDEQFF. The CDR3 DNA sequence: TGTGCCAGCAGTGCCACTAGCGGGAGGTTCGATGAGCAGTTCTTC.

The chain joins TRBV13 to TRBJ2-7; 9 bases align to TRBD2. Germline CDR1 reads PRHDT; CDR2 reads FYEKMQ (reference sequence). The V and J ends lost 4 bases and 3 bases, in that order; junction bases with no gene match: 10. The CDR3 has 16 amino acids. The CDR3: CASSSVRLAANYEQYF. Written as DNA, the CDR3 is TGTGCCAGCAGCTCCGTCCGACTAGCGGCAAACTACGAGCAGTACTTC.

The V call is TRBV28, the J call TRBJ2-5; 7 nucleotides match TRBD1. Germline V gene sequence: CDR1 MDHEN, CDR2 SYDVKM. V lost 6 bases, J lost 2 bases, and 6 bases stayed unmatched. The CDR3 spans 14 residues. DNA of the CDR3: TGTGCCAGCAGCCTCGGGACAGATCAAGAGACCCAGTACTTC. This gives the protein CASSLGTDQETQYF. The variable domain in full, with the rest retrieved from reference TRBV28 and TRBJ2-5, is DVKVTQSSRYLVKRTGEKVFLECVQDMDHENMFWYRQDPGLGLRLIYFSYDVKMKEKGDIPEGYSVSREKKERFSLILESASTNQTSMYLCASSLGTDQETQYFGPGTRLLVL.